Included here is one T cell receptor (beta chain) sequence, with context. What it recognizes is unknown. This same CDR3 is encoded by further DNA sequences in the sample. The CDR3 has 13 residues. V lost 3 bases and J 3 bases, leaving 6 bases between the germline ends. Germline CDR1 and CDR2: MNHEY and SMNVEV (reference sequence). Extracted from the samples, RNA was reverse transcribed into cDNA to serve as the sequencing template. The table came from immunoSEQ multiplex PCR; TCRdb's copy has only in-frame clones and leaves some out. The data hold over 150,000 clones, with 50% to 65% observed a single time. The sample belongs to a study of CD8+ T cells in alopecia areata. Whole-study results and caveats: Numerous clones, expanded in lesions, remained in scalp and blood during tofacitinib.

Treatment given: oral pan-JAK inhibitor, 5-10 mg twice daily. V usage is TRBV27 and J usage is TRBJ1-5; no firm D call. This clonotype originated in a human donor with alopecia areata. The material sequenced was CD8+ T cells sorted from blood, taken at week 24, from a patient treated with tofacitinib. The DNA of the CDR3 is TGTGCCAGCAGTTTGGGTATCAATCAGCCCCAGCATTTT. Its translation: CASSLGINQPQHF.